The table lists the clone carrying this TCR beta chain with a count of one. Its antigen is as yet unknown. The sample is drawn from a study of T cell responses to AZD1222 COVID-19 vaccine. Study observations and caveats: Spike regions recognized by vaccine-associated CD4 TCRs spanned the protein, led by 160-218 and 743-854. The study found Spike-specific TCR breadth and depth rose after two AZD1222 doses. Unmutated regions of variants are reportedly targeted by nearly half of spike-specific TCRs. Females made up more of the donors, who were largely white British, and clonal diversity may have come out too low.

The germline gives CDR1 SGHNT, CDR2 YYREEE (reference sequence). The CDR3 runs to 14 residues. V shed 2 bases and J 6 bases; nucleotides not matched to a gene: 2. Profiling relied on immunoSEQ multiplex PCR, and the TCRdb table lists in-frame clones only, not all of them. The sample holds over 150,000 clones, around 85% seen once. Sequenced material: peripheral blood, taken on day 0 of MenACWY control vaccination. This rearrangement joins TRBV5-4 to TRBJ1-6, with 7 bases lining up with TRBD1. The source of this sequence is an adult in good health. This chain's CDR3 is CASSFQGVNSPLHF. DNA for the CDR3: TGTGCCAGCAGCTTCCAGGGGGTTAATTCACCCCTCCACTTT.